The rows below give T cell receptor beta chains drawn from one sample of a study of cytomegalovirus exposure and HLA in healthy donors. The protocol was immunoSEQ multiplex PCR, while the TCRdb copy is restricted to in-frame clones and leaves out a portion. Counted here are 130,000 or so clones, over 65% occurring once; the ten biggest clones make up about 1.8%. Sequences were obtained from PBMCs. These receptors were taken from a female donor in good health and CMV-seropositive. CDR3s include the opening cysteine and the closing phenylalanine or tryptophan. Not all rows give a size; the values are once, few, many and, for expanded clones, a class.

CDR3: CASRGLAGVTGELFF; V: TRBV27; J: TRBJ2-2; size: few
CDR3: CASSLGVVRSTDTQYF; V: TRBV5-1; J: TRBJ2-3; size: -
CDR3: CASRLEGGRNTEAFF; V: TRBV12-2; J: TRBJ1-1; size: -
CDR3: CAISESSSYEQYF; V: TRBV10-3; J: TRBJ2-7; size: -
CDR3: CASSLPGQGAGQYF; V: TRBV7-2; J: TRBJ2-7; size: -
CDR3: CASSISGEAAEAFF; V: TRBV19; J: TRBJ1-1; size: -
CDR3: CASSPMGQREETQYF; V: TRBV6-5; J: TRBJ2-5; size: -
CDR3: CASRLTGSSYNEQFF; V: TRBV5-1; J: TRBJ2-1; size: -
CDR3: CASSGNRGPYEQYF; V: TRBV2; J: TRBJ2-7; size: -
CDR3: CASSGAGLTNEKLFF; V: TRBV4-2; J: TRBJ1-4; size: -
CDR3: CAVPTGNTAGELFF; V: TRBV7-9; J: TRBJ2-2; size: -
CDR3: CASSRGNSGGALNEQFF; V: TRBV19; J: TRBJ2-1; size: -
CDR3: CASSVDDSYYEQYF; V: TRBV9; J: TRBJ2-7; size: -
CDR3: CASSTQILAGGANEQFF; V: TRBV5-1; J: TRBJ2-1; size: -
CDR3: CASSGQGKISEAFF; V: TRBV2; J: TRBJ1-1; size: -
CDR3: CASSDPTGRYNEQFF; V: TRBV9; J: TRBJ2-1; size: -
CDR3: CASKGGLSNQPQHF; V: TRBV2; J: TRBJ1-5; size: -
CDR3: CASSAPGTSGPPGSYNEQFF; V: TRBV9; J: TRBJ2-1; size: -
CDR3: CASSSYREETQYF; V: TRBV11-2; J: TRBJ2-5; size: -
CDR3: CASSGLDYWNTGELFF; V: TRBV2; J: TRBJ2-2; size: -
CDR3: CASRPQAGGLHYEQYF; V: TRBV4-1; J: TRBJ2-7; size: -
CDR3: CASSLAGHHNSPLHF; V: TRBV5-1; J: TRBJ1-6; size: once
CDR3: CATSRVQGASYNSPLHF; V: TRBV15; J: TRBJ1-6; size: -
CDR3: CASSTFGTSGAYEQYF; V: TRBV2; J: TRBJ2-7; size: -
CDR3: CASSPAAGGQETQYF; V: TRBV18; J: TRBJ2-5; size: -